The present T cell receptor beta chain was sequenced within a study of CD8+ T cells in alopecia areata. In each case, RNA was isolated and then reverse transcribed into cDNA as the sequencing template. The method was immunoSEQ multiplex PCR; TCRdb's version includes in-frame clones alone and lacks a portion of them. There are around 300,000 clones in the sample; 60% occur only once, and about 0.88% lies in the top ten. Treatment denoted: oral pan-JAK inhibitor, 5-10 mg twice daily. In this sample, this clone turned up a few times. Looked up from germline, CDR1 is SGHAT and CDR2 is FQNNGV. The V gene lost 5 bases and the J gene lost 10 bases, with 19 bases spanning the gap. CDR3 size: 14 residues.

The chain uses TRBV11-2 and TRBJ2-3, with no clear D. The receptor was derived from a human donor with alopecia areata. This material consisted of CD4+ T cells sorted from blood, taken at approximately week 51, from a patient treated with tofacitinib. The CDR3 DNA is TGTGCCAGCAGCCCCCTCGTTCCACTTCATTCGCAGTATTTT. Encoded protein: CASSPLVPLHSQYF.